One sample yielded the 13 T cell receptor beta chains listed below, sequenced in a study of blood T cell repertoires in COVID-19. Data came from immunoSEQ multiplex PCR; TCRdb stores just in-frame clones and leaves some out. The sample records about 270,000 clones, approximately 90% being singletons. Sequencing was done on a sample of PBMCs or T cells enriched from blood (not recorded which). The receptor source for this set is a man aged 35 to 55 who had been exposed to COVID-19.

The chain is built from TRBV21-1 and TRBJ2-7; whether TRBD1, the table's D call, matches the DNA was not checked. TRBV21-1 is annotated as a pseudogene. CDR3 size: 14 residues. The CDR3 loop is CASSNDIRGYEQYF. In DNA form, the CDR3 reads TGTGCCAGCAGCAACGACATTAGGGGCTACGAGCAGTACTTC.

The gene calls are TRBV24-1 and TRBJ2-5; no firm D call. Looked up from germline, CDR1 is KGHDR and CDR2 is SFDVKD. V was pared by 4 bases and J by 2 bases, with 7 bases between. There are 13 residues in the CDR3. The CDR3 spells CATSDLIQETQYF. The CDR3 region has the DNA TGTGCCACCAGTGACCTTATTCAAGAGACCCAGTACTTC.

This rearrangement joins TRBV12-5 to TRBJ2-1, with a tentative D call TRBD2 (6 bases). CDR3 length: 15 residues. Trimming pared 1 base from V and 6 bases from J, leaving 13 bases between. CDR1 and CDR2 from the germline V gene are LGHNT and FRNRAP. The CDR3 reads CASGLATRGTNEQFF. The CDR3 DNA sequence: TGTGCTAGTGGTTTGGCCACGCGGGGTACCAATGAGCAGTTCTTC.

V is TRBV6-1 and J is TRBJ2-7, with TRBD1 identical over 7 bases. The CDR3 is made up of 15 amino acids. V dropped 2 bases and J dropped 6; count of bases not matched to a gene: 10. The V gene's germline CDR1 is MNHNS and CDR2 SASEGT. DNA for the CDR3: TGTGCCAGCAGTGAAAACCTTGAGGGGGCGGGCGAGCAGTACTTC. Translation: CASSENLEGAGEQYF.

The V call is TRBV4-3, the J call TRBJ2-1; 7 nucleotides match TRBD1. CDR1 LGHNA and CDR2 YSLEER come from the germline V gene. V lost 0 bases and J lost 5; bases outside the gene matches: 7. The CDR3 is 16 amino acids. CDR3 protein: CASSQDYGTAHNEQFF. CDR3 DNA sequence: TGCGCCAGCAGCCAAGATTACGGGACAGCACACAATGAGCAGTTCTTC.

With respect to this clone: Other DNA sequences in this specimen translate into the identical CDR3. The rearrangement joins TRBV5-1 to TRBJ2-3; no clear D gene. Trimming took 0 bases from V and 1 from J, leaving 3 bases between them. The germline CDR1 and CDR2 sequences are SGHRS and YFSETQ. This CDR3 has 13 amino acids. CDR3 nucleotides: TGCGCCAGCAGCTTGGCAGGCACAGATACGCAGTATTTT. Amino acid sequence: CASSLAGTDTQYF.

The chain links TRBV24-1 to TRBJ1-1, with TRBD1 matching 8 bases. The CDR3 consists of 16 residues. From germline, CDR1 is KGHDR and CDR2 SFDVKD. The V gene end was trimmed by 3 bases and the J gene end by 6 bases; junction bases not matched to a gene: 11. CDR3 region: CATSDLTGTGSPEAFF. DNA for the CDR3: TGTGCCACCAGTGATCTCACCGGGACAGGAAGCCCTGAAGCTTTCTTT.

V is TRBV28 and J is TRBJ1-1; no reliable D call. Germline CDR1 and CDR2: MDHEN and SYDVKM. The CDR3 spans 13 residues. V lost 5 bases to trimming and J lost 5 bases, with 12 bases between them. The CDR3: CASSRTSWTEAFF. The CDR3 DNA follows: TGTGCCAGCAGTCGTACTAGCTGGACTGAAGCTTTCTTT. Filled out from reference TRBV28 and TRBJ1-1, the complete variable domain reads DVKVTQSSRYLVKRTGEKVFLECVQDMDHENMFWYRQDPGLGLRLIYFSYDVKMKEKGDIPEGYSVSREKKERFSLILESASTNQTSMYLCASSRTSWTEAFFGQGTRLTVV.

The V call is TRBV7-3, the J call TRBJ2-1; 9 bases fit TRBD2. Per the germline V gene, CDR1 is SGHTA and CDR2 is FQGTGA. Trimming took 4 bases from V and 5 from J; bases not matched to a gene: 6. The CDR3 is 15 residues long. CDR3 in amino acids: CASSSSGRTDNEQFF. Written as DNA, the CDR3 is TGTGCCAGCAGCTCGAGCGGGAGGACCGACAATGAGCAGTTCTTC.

The gene calls are TRBV10-3 and TRBJ2-7; TRBD1 agrees at 7 bases. The J segment lost 2 bases and the V segment lost 10 bases, leaving 5 bases of the junction unmatched. Germline assignment: CDR1 ENHRY and CDR2 SYGVKD. This CDR3 has 12 residues. CDR3 loop: CATGQDPYEQYF. In DNA, the CDR3 is TGTGCCACAGGACAGGACCCCTACGAGCAGTACTTC.

This clone has only one observation. This chain joins TRBV27 and TRBJ2-7; 8 bases fit TRBD2. The length of the CDR3 is 15 residues. The germline V gene encodes CDR1 MNHEY and CDR2 SMNVEV (reference sequence). V gave up 7 bases and J gave up 5 bases; unmatched junction bases: 13. The CDR3 loop reads CASMGSSGSLNEQYF. CDR3 in DNA: TGTGCCAGCATGGGTAGCAGCGGGAGTCTTAACGAGCAGTACTTC.

This sequence joins TRBV4-2 and TRBJ2-5; 9 bases are shared with TRBD1. The length of the CDR3 is 15 residues. Germline V gene lookup returns CDR1 LGHNA and CDR2 YNFKEQ. V shed 1 base and J 2 bases; nucleotides not matched to a gene: 2. CDR3 DNA: TGTGCCAGCAGCCAAGTGACAGGGGGTCAAGAGACCCAGTACTTC. Translating gives CASSQVTGGQETQYF.

V and J are TRBV7-6 and TRBJ2-3; a weak D match, TRBD2 (6 bases). CDR1 and CDR2 (germline): SGHVS, FNYEAQ. This CDR3 region has 14 residues. V lost 1 base to trimming and J lost 5 bases, with 10 bases between them. CDR3 region: CASSLDRGKDTQYF. The CDR3 DNA reads TGTGCCAGCAGCTTAGATCGCGGGAAAGATACGCAGTATTTT.